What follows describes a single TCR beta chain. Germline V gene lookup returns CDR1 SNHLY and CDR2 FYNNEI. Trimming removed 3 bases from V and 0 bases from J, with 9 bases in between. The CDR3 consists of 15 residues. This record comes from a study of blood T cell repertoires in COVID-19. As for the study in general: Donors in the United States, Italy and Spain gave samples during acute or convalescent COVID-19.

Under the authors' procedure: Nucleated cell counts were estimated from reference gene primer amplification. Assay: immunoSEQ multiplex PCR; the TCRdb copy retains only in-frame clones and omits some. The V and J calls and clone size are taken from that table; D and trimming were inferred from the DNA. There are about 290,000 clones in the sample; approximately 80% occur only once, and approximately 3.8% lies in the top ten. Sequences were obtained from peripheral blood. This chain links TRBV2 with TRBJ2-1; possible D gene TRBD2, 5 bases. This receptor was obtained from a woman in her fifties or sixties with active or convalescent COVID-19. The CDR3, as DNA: TGTGCCAGCAGTGACCCGGGGAGCTCCTACAATGAGCAGTTCTTC. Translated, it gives CASSDPGSSYNEQFF.